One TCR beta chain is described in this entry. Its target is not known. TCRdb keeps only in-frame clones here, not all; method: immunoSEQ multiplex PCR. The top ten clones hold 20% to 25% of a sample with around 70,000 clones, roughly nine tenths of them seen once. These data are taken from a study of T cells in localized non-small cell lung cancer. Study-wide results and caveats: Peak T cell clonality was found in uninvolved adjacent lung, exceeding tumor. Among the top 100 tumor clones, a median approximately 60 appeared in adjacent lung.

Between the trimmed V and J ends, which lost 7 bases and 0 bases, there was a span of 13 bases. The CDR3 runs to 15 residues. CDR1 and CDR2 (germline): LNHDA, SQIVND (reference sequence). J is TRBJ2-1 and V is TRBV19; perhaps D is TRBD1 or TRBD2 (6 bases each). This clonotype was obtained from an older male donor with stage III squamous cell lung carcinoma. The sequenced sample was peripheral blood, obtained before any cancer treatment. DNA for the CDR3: TGTGCCAGTAAGGAGGGGGGTTACTCCTACAATGAGCAGTTCTTC. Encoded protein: CASKEGGYSYNEQFF.